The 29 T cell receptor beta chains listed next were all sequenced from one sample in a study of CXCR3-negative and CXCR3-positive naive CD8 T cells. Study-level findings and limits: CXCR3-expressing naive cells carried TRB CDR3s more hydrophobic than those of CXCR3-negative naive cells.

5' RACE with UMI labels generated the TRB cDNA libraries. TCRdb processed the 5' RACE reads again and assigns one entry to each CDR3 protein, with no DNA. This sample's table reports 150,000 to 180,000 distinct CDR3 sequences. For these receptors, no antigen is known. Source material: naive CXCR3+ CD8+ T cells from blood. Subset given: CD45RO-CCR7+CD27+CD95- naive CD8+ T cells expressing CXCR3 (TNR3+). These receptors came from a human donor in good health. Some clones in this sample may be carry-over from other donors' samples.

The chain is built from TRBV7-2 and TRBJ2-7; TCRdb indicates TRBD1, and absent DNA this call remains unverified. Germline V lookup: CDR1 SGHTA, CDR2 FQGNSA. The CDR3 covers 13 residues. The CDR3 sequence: CASSLLAGVEQYF.

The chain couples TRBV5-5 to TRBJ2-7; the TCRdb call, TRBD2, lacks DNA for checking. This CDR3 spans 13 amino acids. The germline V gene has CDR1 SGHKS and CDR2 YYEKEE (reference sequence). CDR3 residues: CASSSYGEDEQYF.

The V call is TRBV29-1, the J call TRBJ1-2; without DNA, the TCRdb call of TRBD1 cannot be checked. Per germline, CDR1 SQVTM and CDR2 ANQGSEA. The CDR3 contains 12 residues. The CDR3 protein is CSAWTGSYGYTF.

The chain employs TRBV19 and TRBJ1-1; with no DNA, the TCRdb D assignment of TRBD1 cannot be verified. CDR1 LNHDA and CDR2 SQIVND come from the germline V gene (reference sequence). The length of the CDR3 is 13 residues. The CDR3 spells CASSRAPGSEAFF.

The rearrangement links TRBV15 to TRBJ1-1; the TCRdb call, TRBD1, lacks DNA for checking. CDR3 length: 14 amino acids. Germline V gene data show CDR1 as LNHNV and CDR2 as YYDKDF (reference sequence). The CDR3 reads CATADRAHMTEAFF.

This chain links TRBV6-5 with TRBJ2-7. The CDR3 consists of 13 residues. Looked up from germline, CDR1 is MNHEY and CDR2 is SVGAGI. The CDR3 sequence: CASSYAGVYEQYF.

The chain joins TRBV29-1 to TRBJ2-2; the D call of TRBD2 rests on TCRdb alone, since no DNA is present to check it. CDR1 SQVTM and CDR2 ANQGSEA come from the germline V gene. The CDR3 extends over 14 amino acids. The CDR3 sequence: CSVAGRVDTGELFF.

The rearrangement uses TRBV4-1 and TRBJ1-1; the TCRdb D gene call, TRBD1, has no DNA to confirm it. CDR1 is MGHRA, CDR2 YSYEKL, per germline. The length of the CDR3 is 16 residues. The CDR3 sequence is CASSQERLWGDTEAFF.

CDR3 sequence: CASSYSVGRNEQFF. The chain uses TRBV6-5 and TRBJ2-1; TCRdb's D call of TRBD2 is untestable without DNA. Per germline, CDR1 MNHEY and CDR2 SVGAGI. CDR3 length: 14 amino acids.

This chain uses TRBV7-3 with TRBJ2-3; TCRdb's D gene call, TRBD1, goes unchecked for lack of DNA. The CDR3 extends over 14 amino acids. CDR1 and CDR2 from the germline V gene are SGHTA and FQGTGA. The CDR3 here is CASSLEGHRDTQYF.

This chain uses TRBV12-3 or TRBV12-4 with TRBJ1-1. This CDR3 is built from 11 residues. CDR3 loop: CASSSGPEAFF.

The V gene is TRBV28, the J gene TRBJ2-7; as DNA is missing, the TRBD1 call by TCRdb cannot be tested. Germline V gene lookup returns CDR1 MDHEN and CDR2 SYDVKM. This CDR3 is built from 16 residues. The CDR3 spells CASSNFDRGPSYEQYF.

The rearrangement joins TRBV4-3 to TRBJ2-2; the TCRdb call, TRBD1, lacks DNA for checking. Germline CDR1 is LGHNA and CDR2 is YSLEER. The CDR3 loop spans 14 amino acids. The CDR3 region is CASSQEGGAGELFF.

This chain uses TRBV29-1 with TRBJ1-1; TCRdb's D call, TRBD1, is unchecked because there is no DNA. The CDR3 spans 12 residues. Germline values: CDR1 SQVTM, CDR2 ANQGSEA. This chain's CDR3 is CSATGTNTEAFF.

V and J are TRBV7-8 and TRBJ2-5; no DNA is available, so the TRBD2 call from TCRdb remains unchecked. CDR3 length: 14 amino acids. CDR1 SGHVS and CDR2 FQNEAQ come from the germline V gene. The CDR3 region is CASSYLAGKETQYF.

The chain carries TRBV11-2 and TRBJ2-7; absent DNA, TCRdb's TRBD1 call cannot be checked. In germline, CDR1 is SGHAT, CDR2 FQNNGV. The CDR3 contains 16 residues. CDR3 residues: CASSLKLGQASYEQYF.

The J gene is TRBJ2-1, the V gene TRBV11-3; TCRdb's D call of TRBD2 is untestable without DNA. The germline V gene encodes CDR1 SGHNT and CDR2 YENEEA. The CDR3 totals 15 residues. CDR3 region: CASSLDAGSYNEQFF.

CDR3 residues: CSATPADRGEANEQYF. The rearrangement links TRBV20-1 to TRBJ2-7; TCRdb outputs TRBD1, but without DNA this stays unchecked. This CDR3 region has 16 residues. Germline lookup yields CDR1 DFQATT and CDR2 SNEGSKA (reference sequence).

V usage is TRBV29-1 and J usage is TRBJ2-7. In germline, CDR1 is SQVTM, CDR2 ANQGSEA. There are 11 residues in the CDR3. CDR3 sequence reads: CSVRDTYEQYF.

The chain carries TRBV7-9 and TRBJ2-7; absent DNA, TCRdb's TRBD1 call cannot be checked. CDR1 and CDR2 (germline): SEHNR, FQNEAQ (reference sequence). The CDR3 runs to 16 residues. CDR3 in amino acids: CASSWPGQGPSYEQYF.

CDR3: CASSWTGTGSYEQYF. V usage is TRBV3-1 and J usage is TRBJ2-7; TCRdb picks TRBD1, but there is no DNA to check that call. Germline CDR1 reads LGHDT; CDR2 reads YNNKEL (reference sequence). The CDR3 totals 15 residues.

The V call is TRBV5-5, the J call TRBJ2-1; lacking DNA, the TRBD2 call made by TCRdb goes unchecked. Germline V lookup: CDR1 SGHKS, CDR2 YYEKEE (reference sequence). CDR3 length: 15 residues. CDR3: CASSLVSGNYNEQFF.

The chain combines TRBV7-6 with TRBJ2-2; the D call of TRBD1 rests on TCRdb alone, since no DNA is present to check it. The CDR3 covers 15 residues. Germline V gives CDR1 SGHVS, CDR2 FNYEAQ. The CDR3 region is CASSLGIRVTGELFF.

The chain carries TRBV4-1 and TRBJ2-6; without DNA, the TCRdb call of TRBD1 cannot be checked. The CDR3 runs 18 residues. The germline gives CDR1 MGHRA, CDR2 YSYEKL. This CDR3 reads CASSQAPGPRTGANVLTF.

The CDR3 reads CASSPRAGVEDYEQYF. The chain joins TRBV27 to TRBJ2-7; TCRdb names TRBD1, which stays unverified in the absence of DNA. The CDR3 is 16 amino acids. Germline assignment: CDR1 MNHEY and CDR2 SMNVEV (reference sequence).

CDR3: CASSQASGSYNEQFF. V gene TRBV4-1 combines with J gene TRBJ2-1; TCRdb picks TRBD2, but there is no DNA to check that call. Germline CDR1 is MGHRA and CDR2 is YSYEKL. This CDR3 spans 15 amino acids.

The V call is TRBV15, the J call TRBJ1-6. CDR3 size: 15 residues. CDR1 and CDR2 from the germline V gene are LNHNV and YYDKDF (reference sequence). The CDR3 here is CATSPEVQNNSPLHF.

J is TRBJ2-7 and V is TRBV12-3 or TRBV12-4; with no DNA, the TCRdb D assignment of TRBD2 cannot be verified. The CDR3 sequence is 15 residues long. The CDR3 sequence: CASRILREPTYEQYF.

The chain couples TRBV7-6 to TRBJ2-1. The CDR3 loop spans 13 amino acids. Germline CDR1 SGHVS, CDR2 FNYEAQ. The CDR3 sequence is CASSFRDDNEQFF.